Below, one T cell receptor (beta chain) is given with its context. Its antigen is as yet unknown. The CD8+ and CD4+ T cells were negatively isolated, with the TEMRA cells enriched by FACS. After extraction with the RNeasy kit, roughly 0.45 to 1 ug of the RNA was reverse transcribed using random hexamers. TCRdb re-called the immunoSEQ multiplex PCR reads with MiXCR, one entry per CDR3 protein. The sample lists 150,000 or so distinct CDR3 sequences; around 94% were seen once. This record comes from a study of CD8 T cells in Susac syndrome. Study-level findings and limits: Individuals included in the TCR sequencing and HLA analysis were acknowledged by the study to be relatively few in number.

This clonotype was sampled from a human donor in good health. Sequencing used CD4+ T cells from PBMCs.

CDR3 DNA: TGCAGTGCTAGAGTTAGCGGGGGGCGCGAGCAGTACTTC. Amino acids: CSARVSGGREQYF. The chain couples TRBV20-1 to TRBJ2-7; TRBD2 matches 10 bases. V trimming: 1 base; J trimming: 6 bases; junction bases outside the gene matches: 3. Germline CDR1 is DFQATT and CDR2 is SNEGSKA (reference sequence). The CDR3 length is 13 residues.